The rows below give T cell receptor beta chains drawn from one sample of a study of T cell responses to AZD1222 COVID-19 vaccine. Clones were sequenced by immunoSEQ multiplex PCR, and TCRdb holds only the in-frame ones, with some missing. Here the sample spans 130,000 or so clones, 90% being singletons. Here the sequenced sample was peripheral blood, taken 28 days after the second dose of the MenACWY control vaccine. The receptors here all came from an adult who received the MenACWY meningococcal vaccine as a control. CDR3s leave out the opening cysteine and the closing phenylalanine or tryptophan.

j_call v_call cdr3_aa
TRBJ2-5 TRBV6-5 ASFKGGAGETQY
TRBJ2-6 TRBV5-6 ASSYARGGANVLT
TRBJ2-7 TRBV12-3/TRBV12-4 ASSATSYEQY
TRBJ2-6 TRBV19 ASSNSGANVLT
TRBJ1-6 TRBV5-6 ASSLDGNNSPLH
TRBJ1-2 TRBV4-2 ASSQDGDNYGYT
TRBJ2-2 TRBV4-2 ASSQKTGGETVPGELF
TRBJ1-1 TRBV2 ASTRGQVLTEAF
TRBJ2-3 TRBV6-2/TRBV6-3 ASSATGGAPDTQY
TRBJ2-3 TRBV2 ASSSPDLSSDTQY
TRBJ1-4 TRBV30 AWSAQGGGDEKLF
TRBJ1-5 TRBV7-6 ASSSHLGQPQH
TRBJ1-1 TRBV4-1 ASSQDRSSWTEAF
TRBJ2-1 TRBV4-2 ASSQDIYAEGGNEQF